The TCR beta chain described here comes from a study of T cell clonality in common variable immunodeficiency. Only in-frame clones appear in the TCRdb table, and some are missing; sequencing was by immunoSEQ multiplex PCR. The sample yields around 40,000 clones, without any singletons. The receptor comes from a person aged 18 to 70 in good health. Source material: peripheral blood mononuclear cells.

CDR3 protein: CASSSWPTGGPGELFF. Partial CDR3 DNA: TGTGCCAGCAGCTCCTGGCCGACAGGGGGACCCGGGGAG. The rearrangement uses TRBV7-8 and TRBJ2-2, with 9 nucleotides matching TRBD1. The CDR3 end is not reached by the read, which stops 3 residues before it; the germline J gene fills it in. CDR3 length: 16 amino acids. Germline V gene data show CDR1 as SGHVS and CDR2 as FQNEAQ. Trimming took 4 bases from V and 6 from J; bases not matched to a gene: 9.